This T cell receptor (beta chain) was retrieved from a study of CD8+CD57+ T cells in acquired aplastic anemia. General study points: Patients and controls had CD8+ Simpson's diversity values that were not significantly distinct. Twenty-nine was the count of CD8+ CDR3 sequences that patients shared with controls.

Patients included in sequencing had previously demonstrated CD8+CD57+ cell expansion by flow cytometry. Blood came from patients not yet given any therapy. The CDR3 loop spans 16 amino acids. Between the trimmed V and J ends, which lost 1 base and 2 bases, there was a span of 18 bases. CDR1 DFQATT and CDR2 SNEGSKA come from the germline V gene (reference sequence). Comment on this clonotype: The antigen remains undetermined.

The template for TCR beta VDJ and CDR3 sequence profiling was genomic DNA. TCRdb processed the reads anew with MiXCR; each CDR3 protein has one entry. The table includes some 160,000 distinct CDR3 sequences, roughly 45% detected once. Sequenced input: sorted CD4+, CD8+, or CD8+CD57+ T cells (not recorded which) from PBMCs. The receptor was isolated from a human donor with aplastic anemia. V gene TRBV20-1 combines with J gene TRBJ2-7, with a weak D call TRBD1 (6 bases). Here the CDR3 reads CSARARQVRIPYEQYF. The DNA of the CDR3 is TGCAGTGCTAGAGCTCGACAGGTAAGAATCCCCTACGAGCAGTACTTC.